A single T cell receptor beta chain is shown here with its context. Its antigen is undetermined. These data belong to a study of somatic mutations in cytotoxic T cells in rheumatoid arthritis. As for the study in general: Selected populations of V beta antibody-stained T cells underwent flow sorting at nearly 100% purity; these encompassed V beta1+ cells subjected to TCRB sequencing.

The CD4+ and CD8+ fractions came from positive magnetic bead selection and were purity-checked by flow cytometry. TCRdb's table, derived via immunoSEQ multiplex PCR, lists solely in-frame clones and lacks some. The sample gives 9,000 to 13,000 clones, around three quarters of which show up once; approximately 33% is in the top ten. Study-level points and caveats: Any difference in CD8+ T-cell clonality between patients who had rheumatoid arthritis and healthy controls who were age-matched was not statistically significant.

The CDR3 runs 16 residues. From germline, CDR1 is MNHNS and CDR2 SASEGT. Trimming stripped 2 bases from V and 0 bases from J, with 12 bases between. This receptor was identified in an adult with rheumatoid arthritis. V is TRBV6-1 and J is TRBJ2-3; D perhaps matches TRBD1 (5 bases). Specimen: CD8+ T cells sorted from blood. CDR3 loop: CASSEWNGASTDTQYF. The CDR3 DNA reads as TGTGCCAGCAGTGAATGGAATGGGGCTAGCACAGATACGCAGTATTTT.